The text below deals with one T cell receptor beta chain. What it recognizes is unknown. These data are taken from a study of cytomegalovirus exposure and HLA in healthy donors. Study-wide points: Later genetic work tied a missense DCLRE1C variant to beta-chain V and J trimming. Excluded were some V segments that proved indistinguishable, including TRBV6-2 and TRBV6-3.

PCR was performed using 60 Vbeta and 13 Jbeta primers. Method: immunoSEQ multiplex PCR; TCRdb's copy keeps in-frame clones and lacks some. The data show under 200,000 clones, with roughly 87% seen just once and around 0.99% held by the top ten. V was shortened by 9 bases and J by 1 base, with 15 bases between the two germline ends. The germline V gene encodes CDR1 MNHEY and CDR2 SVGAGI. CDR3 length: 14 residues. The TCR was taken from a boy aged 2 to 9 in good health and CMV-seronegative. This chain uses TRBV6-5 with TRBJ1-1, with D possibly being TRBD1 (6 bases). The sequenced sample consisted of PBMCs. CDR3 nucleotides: TGTGCCAGTCTCCGGGCAGGGGAGAACACTGAAGCTTTCTTT. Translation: CASLRAGENTEAFF.